Included here is one T cell receptor beta chain sequence, with context. Germline V gene data show CDR1 as SGHRS and CDR2 as YFSETQ. Deletions cut 5 bases from V and 0 bases from J, with 14 bases between. The CDR3 is 16 amino acids. The data were obtained in a study of cytomegalovirus exposure and HLA in healthy donors. The PCR contained 60 Vbeta and 13 Jbeta primers. Here immunoSEQ multiplex PCR was the method, and the copy in TCRdb shows in-frame clones only, minus some. The sample carries some 170,000 clones, 70% to 90% recorded once. The chain combines TRBV5-1 with TRBJ1-4; D not resolved. This sequence originates from a woman aged 30 to 39 in good health and CMV-seronegative. The sample comprised PBMCs. CDR3 region: CASSETRTATNEKLFF. CDR3 DNA: TGCGCCAGCAGTGAGACAAGAACCGCAACTAATGAAAAACTGTTTTTT. Based on the CDR3 plus reference TRBV5-1 and TRBJ1-4, the full variable domain is KAGVTQTPRYLIKTRGQQVTLSCSPISGHRSVSWYQQTPGQGLQFLFEYFSETQRNKGNFPGRFSGRQFSNSRSEMNVSTLELGDSALYLCASSETRTATNEKLFFGSGTQLSVL.